These T cell receptor beta chains were read from a single sample in a study of T cells in Graves' hyperthyroidism and ophthalmopathy. TCRdb reprocessed the multiplex PCR reads via MiXCR and lists one record per CDR3 protein. The sample carries over 400,000 distinct CDR3 sequences, about 14% recorded once. Source material: blood. Source of these receptors: a man younger than 35 with Graves' ophthalmopathy. CDR3s include the opening cysteine and the closing phenylalanine or tryptophan. A D gene is named only where the DNA matches it firmly. Not all rows give a size; the values are once, few, many and, for expanded clones, a class.

J: TRBJ1-2
D: TRBD1
V: TRBV18
size: few
CDR3: CASSAGQVDYGYTF
DNA: TGTGCCAGCTCAGCGGGACAGGTGGACTATGGCTACACCTTC

J: TRBJ2-2
D: NA
V: TRBV11-2
size: many
CDR3: CASSLLTLTGELFF
DNA: TGTGCCAGCAGCCTACTGACCCTCACCGGGGAGCTGTTTTTT

J: TRBJ2-3
D: TRBD1
V: TRBV7-7
size: many
CDR3: CASSRGQGGDTQYF
DNA: TGTGCTAGCAGTCGGGGACAGGGGGGCGATACGCAGTATTTT

J: TRBJ2-3
D: TRBD2
V: TRBV11-3
size: many
CDR3: CASSPTGLAGLRAQYF
DNA: TGTGCCAGCAGCCCAACCGGACTAGCGGGACTACGGGCGCAGTATTTT

J: TRBJ2-1
D: TRBD2
V: TRBV7-8
size: many
CDR3: CASSLGASGRYEQFF
DNA: TGTGCCAGCAGCTTAGGAGCTAGCGGGAGGTATGAGCAGTTCTTC

J: TRBJ2-1
D: NA
V: TRBV19
size: NA
CDR3: CASRNIGGRDEQFF
DNA: TGTGCCAGCAGAAATATAGGGGGGCGGGATGAGCAGTTCTTC

J: TRBJ2-3
D: NA
V: TRBV5-1
size: many
CDR3: CASNHGEGVTDTQYF
DNA: TGCGCCAGCAATCACGGAGAGGGGGTCACAGATACGCAGTATTTT

J: TRBJ1-5
D: NA
V: TRBV12-3/TRBV12-4
size: many
CDR3: CASSLLYSNQPQHF
DNA: TGTGCCAGCAGTTTATTATACAGCAATCAGCCCCAGCATTTT

J: TRBJ2-3
D: TRBD2
V: TRBV13
size: many
CDR3: CASSLGFLGGRDTQYF
DNA: TGTGCCAGCAGCTTAGGGTTCCTCGGCGGGAGGGATACGCAGTATTTT

J: TRBJ1-2
D: TRBD1
V: TRBV14
size: many
CDR3: CASSPRDRGYGYTF
DNA: TGTGCCAGCAGCCCAAGGGACAGGGGGTATGGCTACACCTTC

J: TRBJ2-5
D: TRBD2
V: TRBV7-6
size: many
CDR3: CASSFGEGKTQYF
DNA: TGTGCCAGCAGCTTCGGGGAGGGGAAGACCCAGTACTTC

J: TRBJ2-6
D: NA
V: TRBV3-1
size: once
CDR3: CASSQASSGADVLTF
DNA: TGTGCCAGCAGCCAAGCGAGCTCTGGGGCCGACGTCCTGACTTTC

J: TRBJ1-6
D: NA
V: TRBV7-9
size: NA
CDR3: CASSLGQTSSYNSPLHF
DNA: TGTGCCAGCAGCTTAGGACAGACTAGCTCCTATAATTCACCCCTCCACTTT

J: TRBJ2-7
D: NA
V: TRBV20-1
size: many
CDR3: CSPGPHSRSYEQYF
DNA: TGCAGTCCGGGGCCTCACAGCCGATCCTACGAGCAGTACTTC

J: TRBJ1-5
D: NA
V: TRBV30
size: many
CDR3: CAWSVEGNQPQHF
DNA: TGTGCCTGGAGTGTAGAAGGCAATCAGCCCCAGCATTTT

J: TRBJ2-1
D: TRBD2
V: TRBV24-1
size: few
CDR3: CATSDLQTSGGFDEQFF
DNA: TGTGCCACCAGTGATTTGCAAACTAGCGGGGGGTTCGATGAGCAGTTCTTC

J: TRBJ1-5
D: NA
V: TRBV7-8
size: many
CDR3: CASSLLGGAGGNQPQHF
DNA: TGTGCCAGCAGCTTATTAGGAGGGGCAGGAGGCAATCAGCCCCAGCATTTT

J: TRBJ1-5
D: NA
V: TRBV10-3
size: few
CDR3: CAISEFDSNQPQHF
DNA: TGTGCCATCAGTGAGTTCGACAGCAATCAGCCCCAGCATTTT

J: TRBJ1-1
D: NA
V: TRBV19
size: NA
CDR3: CASSGSYTEAFF
DNA: TGTGCCAGTAGCGGGAGTTACACTGAAGCTTTCTTT

J: TRBJ1-1
D: NA
V: TRBV6-4
size: few
CDR3: CASSAGQPYTEAFF
DNA: TGTGCCAGCAGCGCCGGACAGCCTTACACTGAAGCTTTCTTT

J: TRBJ1-1
D: NA
V: TRBV27
size: many
CDR3: CASSLEEDTEAFF
DNA: TGTGCCAGCAGTTTAGAGGAGGACACTGAAGCTTTCTTT

J: TRBJ2-5
D: NA
V: TRBV6-6
size: NA
CDR3: CASSYRGQQETQYF
DNA: TGTGCCAGCAGTTACCGCGGACAGCAAGAGACCCAGTACTTC

J: TRBJ2-7
D: NA
V: TRBV5-5
size: many
CDR3: CASSLAATRVYEQYF
DNA: TGTGCCAGCAGCTTGGCCGCTACACGGGTTTACGAGCAGTACTTC

J: TRBJ2-1
D: TRBD1
V: TRBV7-2
size: few
CDR3: CASSNPGQGYNEQFF
DNA: TGTGCCAGCAGCAATCCGGGACAGGGCTACAATGAGCAGTTCTTC

J: TRBJ2-2
D: TRBD2
V: TRBV27
size: many
CDR3: CASSTYLAGGNTGELFF
DNA: TGTGCCAGCAGTACTTACCTAGCGGGAGGGAACACCGGGGAGCTGTTTTTT

J: TRBJ2-1
D: NA
V: TRBV4-1
size: many
CDR3: CASSQPGTRTPEQFF
DNA: TGCGCCAGCAGCCAGCCTGGGACCCGCACCCCCGAGCAGTTCTTC